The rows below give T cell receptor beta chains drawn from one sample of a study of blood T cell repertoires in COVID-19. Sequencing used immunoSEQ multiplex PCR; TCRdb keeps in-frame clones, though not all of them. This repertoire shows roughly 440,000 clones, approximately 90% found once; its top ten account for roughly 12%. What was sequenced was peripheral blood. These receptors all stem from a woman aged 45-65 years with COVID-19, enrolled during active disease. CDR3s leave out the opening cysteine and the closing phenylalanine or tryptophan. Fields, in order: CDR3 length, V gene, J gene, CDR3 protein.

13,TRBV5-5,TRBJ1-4,ASSLGGQASGKLF
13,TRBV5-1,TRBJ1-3,ASSLGQAAGNTIY
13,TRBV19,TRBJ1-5,ASSKLGGPNQPQH
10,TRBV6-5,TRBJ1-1,ASSYSGAGAF
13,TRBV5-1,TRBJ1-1,ASSLGTGLYTEAF
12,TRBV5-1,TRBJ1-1,ASHRDGVRTEAF
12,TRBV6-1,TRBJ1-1,ASSEVDRATEAF
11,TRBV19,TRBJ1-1,ASSGTSNTEAF
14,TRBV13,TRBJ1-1,ASSLYSGPGNTEAF
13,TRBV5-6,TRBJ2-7,ASSPGLAGGIEQY
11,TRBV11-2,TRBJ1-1,ASSPSRDPGAF
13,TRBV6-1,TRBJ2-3,ASSEAFGGTDTQY
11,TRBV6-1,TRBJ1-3,ASSESGINTIY
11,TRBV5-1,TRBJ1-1,ASSPTVTTEAF
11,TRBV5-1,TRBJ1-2,ASRQEGPYGYT
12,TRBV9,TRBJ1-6,ASSFQGVDSPLH
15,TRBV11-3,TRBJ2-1,ASSLTVGTGPGNEQF
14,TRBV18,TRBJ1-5,ASSPPNRDSNQPQH
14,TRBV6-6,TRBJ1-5,ASVWSAGESNQPQH
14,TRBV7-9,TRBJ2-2,ASSLSGGINTGELF
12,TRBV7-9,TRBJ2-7,ASSLSGLAGEQY
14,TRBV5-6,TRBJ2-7,ASSLTGTGGTYEQY
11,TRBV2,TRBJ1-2,ASTTVGLNGYT
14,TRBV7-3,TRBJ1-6,ASSLGGQYYNSPLH
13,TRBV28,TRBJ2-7,ASSFRGRAPWEQY
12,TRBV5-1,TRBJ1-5,ASSAQGGGQPQH
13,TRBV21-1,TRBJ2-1,ASSPTGWAYNEQF
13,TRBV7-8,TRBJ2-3,ASSPIPGLTDTQY
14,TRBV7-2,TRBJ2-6,ASSFYRDSGANVLT
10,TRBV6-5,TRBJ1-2,ASRAGFHGYT
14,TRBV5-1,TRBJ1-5,ASSSYPGQGNQPQH
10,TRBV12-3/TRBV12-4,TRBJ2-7,ASRSQYHEQY
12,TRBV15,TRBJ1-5,ATSRLGRNQPQH
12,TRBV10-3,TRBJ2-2,AISESRGTGELF
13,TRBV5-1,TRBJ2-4,ASSFSGTGRNIQY
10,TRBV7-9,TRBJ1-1,ASSPAGLEAF
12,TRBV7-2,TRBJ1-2,ASTLGAFLYGYT
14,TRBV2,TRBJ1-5,ASSPKGGWVNQPQH
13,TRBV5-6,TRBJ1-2,ASSLIILGSRGYT
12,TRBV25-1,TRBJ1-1,ASSEYAGNTEAF
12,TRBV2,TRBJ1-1,ASSDRDRGTEAF
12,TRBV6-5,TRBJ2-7,ASPRVRALCEQY
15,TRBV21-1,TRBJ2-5,ASSKDSLARGKETQY
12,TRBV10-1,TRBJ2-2,ASKRAANTGELF